This TCR beta chain derives from a study of regulatory T cells in long-lasting Graves disease. Findings of the study overall: Persistent patients shared more public clonotypes (approximately 2,900) than new patients (roughly 1,000).

As for time point: newly diagnosed GD, antithyroid drugs for less than 3 months. Making the TCR library involved RNA that had been extracted from PBMCs. Graves' disease diagnosis relied on American Thyroid Association guidelines. This clonotype was found many times. Its antigen is currently unknown. Sequencing libraries for TCR beta were prepared with iRepertoire HTBI primers and Arm-PCR of CDR3 regions. One entry per CDR3 protein results from TCRdb running MiXCR on the multiplex PCR reads. The profile shows hundreds of thousands of distinct CDR3 sequences, about 15% of them singletons. V gave up 6 bases and J gave up 2 bases, with 4 bases separating them. CDR3 length equals 11 residues. CDR1 is MDHEN, CDR2 SYDVKM, per germline. The sample also formed part of further work on T cells in Graves' hyperthyroidism and ophthalmopathy. That work contributes: First-round RT-PCR targeting the TCR CDR3 was performed with the HTBI primer set.

Material: peripheral blood mononuclear cells (PBMCs), obtained at new diagnosis, from a patient treated with antithyroid drugs. This receptor was identified in a woman under 40 with Graves disease. This rearrangement joins TRBV28 to TRBJ2-5; D not resolved. The CDR3 loop reads CASRNQETQYF. The DNA of the CDR3 is TGTGCCAGCAGAAATCAAGAGACCCAGTACTTC.